Shown below are 28 T cell receptor beta chains from a single sample sequenced in a study of T-cell reconstitution after alpha-beta-depleted transplantation in children. TCRbeta library preparation incorporated unique molecular identifiers. TCRdb called the PCR reads again in MiXCR, with one record for every CDR3 protein. There are around 400,000 distinct CDR3 sequences in the sample; about a fifth occur only once, and less than 4.5% lies in the top ten. Sequences were derived from PBMCs from the stem cell graft donor, sampled from the stem cell graft. The receptors were sampled from a human donor who donated a stem cell graft to a child with acute myeloid leukemia.

This clonotype has more than one count but fewer than ten. The chain combines TRBV27 with TRBJ1-2; D not certain. CDR3 length: 13 residues. In germline, CDR1 is MNHEY, CDR2 SMNVEV (reference sequence). V was clipped by 5 bases and J by 2 bases, with 9 bases between them. CDR3 amino acids: CASSITANYGYTF. The CDR3 coding sequence is TGTGCCAGCAGTATTACAGCGAACTATGGCTACACCTTC.

This clonotype was seen repeatedly, ten times or more. The genes are TRBV20-1 and TRBJ2-1; the D is unclear. The V and J ends lost 3 bases and 0 bases respectively, with 12 bases between them. Germline values: CDR1 DFQATT, CDR2 SNEGSKA (reference sequence). The CDR3 covers 15 residues. The CDR3 DNA reads as TGCAGTGCTAGGCCCCCAGGAAGCTCCTACAATGAGCAGTTCTTC. The encoded protein is CSARPPGSSYNEQFF.

This clonotype was seen repeatedly, ten times or more. J is TRBJ2-3 and V is TRBV20-1; no firm D call. The length of the CDR3 is 15 residues. Germline values: CDR1 DFQATT, CDR2 SNEGSKA (reference sequence). V lost 6 bases, J lost 5 bases, and 21 bases lay in between. The CDR3 nucleotides are TGCAGTGCCCCAAAGGGCCTTTTTAAGGGAGATACGCAGTATTTT. Amino acid sequence: CSAPKGLFKGDTQYF.

This clonotype came up a few times. The chain couples TRBV12-3 or TRBV12-4 to TRBJ1-5; no firm D call. The V end lost 1 base, the J end lost 1 base, and 14 bases lay between the germline ends. The CDR3 length is 17 residues. The chain's CDR3 is CASSLGLGRWSNQPQHF. CDR3 DNA: TGTGCCAGCAGTTTAGGTTTGGGGAGGTGGAGCAATCAGCCCCAGCATTTT.

The chain employs TRBV28 and TRBJ2-3, with 10 bases matching TRBD2. This CDR3 comprises 16 residues. From germline, CDR1 is MDHEN and CDR2 SYDVKM. With V trimmed by 4 bases and J by 2 bases, 6 bases remained unmatched. CDR3 amino acids: CASSSAGLAATDTQYF. The CDR3 DNA reads as TGTGCCAGCAGTTCCGCCGGACTAGCGGCCACAGATACGCAGTATTTT.

This chain connects TRBV4-2 to TRBJ1-1; tentatively, D is TRBD1 (5 bases). The CDR3 loop spans 14 amino acids. Trimming removed 1 base from V and 12 bases from J, with 18 bases in between. The V gene's germline CDR1 is LGHNA and CDR2 YNFKEQ. Written as DNA, the CDR3 is TGTGCCAGCAGCCAAGGGATAGGGACCGGGATAACTTTCTTT. Translation: CASSQGIGTGITFF.

Only a few counts were recorded for this clonotype. The V call is TRBV27, the J call TRBJ2-7, with 7 bases identical to TRBD1. The V and J ends lost 0 bases and 3 bases, in that order; junction bases with no gene match: 2. This CDR3 has 14 residues. Germline assignment: CDR1 MNHEY and CDR2 SMNVEV (reference sequence). CDR3 residues: CASSLSNRGYEQYF. Written as DNA, the CDR3 is TGTGCCAGCAGTTTATCGAACAGGGGCTACGAGCAGTACTTC.

The chain carries TRBV20-1 and TRBJ2-7; the D gene is possibly TRBD1 (6 bases). Germline V lookup: CDR1 DFQATT, CDR2 SNEGSKA (reference sequence). With 5 bases removed from V and 4 bases from J, the gap between germline ends came to 18 bases. The CDR3 consists of 14 residues. The CDR3 sequence is CSAPLQGSPYEQYF. CDR3 DNA sequence: TGCAGTGCTCCATTACAGGGTTCCCCTTACGAGCAGTACTTC.

This clonotype has only a few counts. The chain recombines TRBV4-3 with TRBJ2-7; TRBD2 might be the D (6 bases). Germline V gene lookup returns CDR1 LGHNA and CDR2 YSLEER. V shed 1 base and J shed 0 bases, with 10 bases lying between them. The CDR3 covers 15 residues. This CDR3 is CASSQGGGSSYEQYF. The CDR3 nucleotides read TGCGCCAGCAGCCAAGGGGGAGGTAGCTCCTACGAGCAGTACTTC.

The table lists this clonotype with a few counts. This chain links TRBV24-1 with TRBJ2-2; D remains ambiguous. Germline CDR1 KGHDR, CDR2 SFDVKD. This CDR3 is built from 13 residues. V lost 8 bases, J lost 0 bases, and 6 bases lay in between. CDR3 sequence (DNA): TGTGCCACCACCCACGCGAACACCGGGGAGCTGTTTTTT. Translating it yields CATTHANTGELFF.

In its sample, this clonotype was seen many times. The chain couples TRBV24-1 to TRBJ2-4; D might be TRBD1 (6 bases). The germline V gene has CDR1 KGHDR and CDR2 SFDVKD. Trimming left V 3 bases short and J 0 bases short, with 8 bases between. The CDR3 has 15 residues. The DNA of the CDR3 is TGTGCCACCAGTGATGGGGGCTTAGCCAAAAACATTCAGTACTTC. Translating gives CATSDGGLAKNIQYF.

The V gene is TRBV9, the J gene TRBJ2-3; 7 bases are shared with TRBD1. Germline CDR1 reads SGDLS; CDR2 reads YYNGEE. This CDR3 is 16 amino acids long. V dropped 0 bases and J dropped 5; count of bases not matched to a gene: 9. CDR3 nucleotides: TGTGCCAGCAGCGTAGTCAAGGGGGCTCTCGGAGATACGCAGTATTTT. As protein: CASSVVKGALGDTQYF.

The J gene is TRBJ1-1, the V gene TRBV18; TRBD1 matches at 9 bases. Germline loops: CDR1 KGHSH, CDR2 LQKENI. V was clipped by 6 bases and J by 1 base; unmatched bases: 12. CDR3 length: 17 residues. The CDR3 sequence: CASSQTGGLTPNTEAFF. The CDR3 region has the DNA TGTGCCAGCTCGCAGACAGGGGGTCTAACCCCGAACACTGAAGCTTTCTTT.

This sequence joins TRBV24-1 and TRBJ2-1; 14 bases line up with TRBD2. The CDR3 consists of 17 residues. Germline values: CDR1 KGHDR, CDR2 SFDVKD. V was clipped by 4 bases and J by 8 bases; unmatched bases: 9. The CDR3 coding sequence is TGTGCCACCAGTGACCCCGGGACTAGCGGGAGAAGGTATGAGCAGTTCTTC. Its translation: CATSDPGTSGRRYEQFF.

This clonotype turned up a few times. The chain is built from TRBV29-1 and TRBJ2-5; the match to TRBD2 covers 8 bases. CDR3 length equals 16 residues. The germline V gene encodes CDR1 SQVTM and CDR2 ANQGSEA. Germline trimming cut 3 bases from V and 0 bases from J; bases unmatched to any gene: 9. The CDR3 coding sequence is TGCAGCGTTGATTCTGCTAGCGGGTACTACCAAGAGACCCAGTACTTC. Translated, it gives CSVDSASGYYQETQYF.

The chain has TRBV5-5 and TRBJ2-3, with 7 bases aligning to TRBD1. Germline V gives CDR1 SGHKS, CDR2 YYEKEE (reference sequence). Germline trimming cut 4 bases from V and 5 bases from J; bases unmatched to any gene: 13. This CDR3 contains 16 residues. The CDR3 loop reads CASSALWQGDGDTQYF. Here the CDR3 DNA reads TGTGCCAGCAGCGCCTTGTGGCAGGGGGATGGAGATACGCAGTATTTT.

This clonotype was found many times. The chain carries TRBV18 and TRBJ2-7; D not certain. The V and J ends lost 3 bases and 5 bases respectively, with 14 bases between them. From germline, CDR1 is KGHSH and CDR2 LQKENI. The CDR3 sequence is 14 residues long. CDR3 in DNA: TGTGCCAGCTCACCTGGGGTACGTATCCACGAGCAGTACTTC. Translation gives CASSPGVRIHEQYF.

This clonotype was recorded at least ten times. V and J are TRBV30 and TRBJ1-2; 10 positions agree with TRBD1. Per germline, CDR1 GTSNPN and CDR2 SVGIG (reference sequence). The J segment lost 8 bases and the V segment lost 4 bases, leaving 13 bases of the junction unmatched. The CDR3 has 15 residues. Written as DNA, the CDR3 is TGTGCCTGGAAGTTGGCGGCGACAGGGGGCCAAGGCTACACCTTC. Translation: CAWKLAATGGQGYTF.

This clonotype occurred a few times. The chain employs TRBV24-1 and TRBJ2-1, with 9 bases that match TRBD2. After removal of 5 bases from V and 6 bases from J, the junction contained 10 bases not matched to a gene. Germline V lookup: CDR1 KGHDR, CDR2 SFDVKD. The length of the CDR3 is 16 residues. The CDR3 DNA reads as TGTGCCACCAGTGTCTTGACTAGCGGTGGGGTCAATGAGCAGTTCTTC. Translation gives CATSVLTSGGVNEQFF.

This clonotype came up many times. V is TRBV29-1 and J is TRBJ2-2; 11 bases map to TRBD2. This CDR3 is built from 16 residues. The germline V gene has CDR1 SQVTM and CDR2 ANQGSEA. Losses at the gene ends were 5 bases for V and 3 bases for J; bases not matched to a gene: 8. CDR3 loop: CSVSLTSGTYTGELFF. DNA of the CDR3: TGCAGCGTTTCCCTGACTAGCGGGACCTACACCGGGGAGCTGTTTTTT.

J is TRBJ2-3 and V is TRBV12-5; no clear D. The CDR3 extends over 13 amino acids. CDR1 is LGHNT, CDR2 FRNRAP, per germline. V was pared by 8 bases and J by 2 bases, with 11 bases between. The CDR3 reads CASLRSNTDTQYF. In DNA, the CDR3 is TGTGCTAGTTTAAGGAGCAACACAGATACGCAGTATTTT. Together with reference TRBV12-5 and TRBJ2-3, the CDR3 gives the full variable domain: DARVTQTPRHKVTEMGQEVTMRCQPILGHNTVFWYRQTMMQGLELLAYFRNRAPLDDSGMPKDRFSAEMPDATLATLKIQPSEPRDSAVYFCASLRSNTDTQYFGPGTRLTVL.

The rearrangement uses TRBV20-1 and TRBJ1-4, with 9 bases that match TRBD1. The trim removed 1 base at V and 4 bases at J, leaving 7 bases unmatched. Germline V gene data show CDR1 as DFQATT and CDR2 as SNEGSKA (reference sequence). The CDR3 runs to 16 residues. The CDR3 DNA is TGCAGTGCTAGAGGACAGGGGGGGGTTGATAATGAAAAACTGTTTTTT. Translated: CSARGQGGVDNEKLFF.

The chain recombines TRBV9 with TRBJ2-7; TRBD2 aligns across 12 bases. Trimming took 4 bases from V and 3 from J; bases not matched to a gene: 5. Germline loops: CDR1 SGDLS, CDR2 YYNGEE. The CDR3 totals 15 residues. CDR3 sequence (DNA): TGTGCCAGCAGCCCTCGACTAGCGGGAGTCTACGAGCAGTACTTC. It codes for CASSPRLAGVYEQYF. Together with reference TRBV9 and TRBJ2-7, the CDR3 gives the full variable domain: DSGVTQTPKHLITATGQRVTLRCSPRSGDLSVYWYQQSLDQGLQFLIQYYNGEERAKGNILERFSAQQFPDLHSELNLSSLELGDSALYFCASSPRLAGVYEQYFGPGTRLTVT.

This clonotype came up many times. This chain connects TRBV10-3 to TRBJ1-2, with D possibly TRBD1 on 6 matching bases. CDR1 ENHRY and CDR2 SYGVKD come from the germline V gene. The CDR3 has 11 residues. V shed 7 bases and J shed 6 bases, with 9 bases lying between them. The CDR3 bases are TGTGCCATCATGCAGGGGAATGGCTACACCTTC. It codes for CAIMQGNGYTF.

This rearrangement joins TRBV28 to TRBJ2-1, with D hard to call. CDR3 size: 11 residues. V was cut by 7 bases and J by 8 bases, with 9 bases left in between. Germline CDR1 is MDHEN and CDR2 is SYDVKM. CDR3 bases: TGTGCCAGCATGGGTAGGGATGAGCAGTTCTTC. It translates to CASMGRDEQFF.

Many counts were recorded for this clonotype. The gene calls are TRBV7-9 and TRBJ2-6; D uncertain. The CDR3 has 13 residues. Per the germline V gene, CDR1 is SEHNR and CDR2 is FQNEAQ (reference sequence). Deletions cut 8 bases from V and 0 bases from J, with 5 bases between. DNA of the CDR3: TGTGCCAGCGGAGACTCTGGGGCCAACGTCCTGACTTTC. Translating it yields CASGDSGANVLTF.

This clonotype showed up just a few times. V gene TRBV29-1 combines with J gene TRBJ1-5, with D perhaps TRBD1 (5 bases). Trimming stripped 4 bases from V and 2 bases from J, with 15 bases between. Germline values: CDR1 SQVTM, CDR2 ANQGSEA. CDR3 size: 15 residues. CDR3 in DNA: TGCAGCGTTGGAGTGGGGGGTAGGGGCAATCAGCCCCAGCATTTT. Its protein is CSVGVGGRGNQPQHF.

The chain employs TRBV20-1 and TRBJ2-7; the match to TRBD2 covers 12 bases. The germline V gene encodes CDR1 DFQATT and CDR2 SNEGSKA (reference sequence). This CDR3 spans 13 amino acids. V shed 5 bases, J shed 1 base, and the junction held 0 bases outside the gene matches. CDR3 DNA: TGCAGTGCTGGACTAGCGGGGTCCTACGAGCAGTACTTC. Its protein product is CSAGLAGSYEQYF.